What follows are 32 T cell receptor beta chains derived from one specimen sequenced in a study of cytomegalovirus exposure and HLA in healthy donors. Researchers ran the PCR with 60 Vbeta and 13 Jbeta primers. Sequenced by immunoSEQ multiplex PCR; TCRdb stores in-frame clones only, minus some. The sample records approximately 120,000 clones, 73% being singletons. Sequenced sample: PBMCs. These receptors were taken from a man in his 60s in good health and CMV-seropositive.

This chain joins TRBV7-6 and TRBJ2-5; D is perhaps TRBD2 (6 bases). With 5 bases removed from V and 5 bases from J, the gap between germline ends came to 18 bases. This CDR3 region has 15 residues. Germline V gene lookup returns CDR1 SGHVS and CDR2 FNYEAQ. For the CDR3, the DNA is TGTGCCAGCAGCCCTGCCCGCGGGGTCGGGGAGACCCAGTACTTC. Residues: CASSPARGVGETQYF.

The chain couples TRBV28 to TRBJ1-1; TRBD1 might be the D (6 bases). The CDR3 contains 13 residues. The V gene's germline CDR1 is MDHEN and CDR2 SYDVKM. V was cut by 5 bases and J by 4 bases, with 11 bases left in between. The CDR3 is CASSKGVTTEAFF. CDR3 nucleotide sequence: TGTGCCAGCAGTAAGGGGGTTACCACTGAAGCTTTCTTT.

This chain connects TRBV5-1 to TRBJ2-5; 10 bases are a match to TRBD2. V was clipped by 6 bases and J by 4 bases; unmatched bases: 12. The CDR3 loop spans 16 amino acids. The V gene's germline CDR1 is SGHRS and CDR2 YFSETQ. CDR3 loop: CASTEKRGGLGETQYF. In DNA, the CDR3 is TGCGCCAGCACCGAAAAGCGGGGGGGCCTCGGAGAGACCCAGTACTTC. Based on the CDR3 plus reference TRBV5-1 and TRBJ2-5, the full variable domain is KAGVTQTPRYLIKTRGQQVTLSCSPISGHRSVSWYQQTPGQGLQFLFEYFSETQRNKGNFPGRFSGRQFSNSRSEMNVSTLELGDSALYLCASTEKRGGLGETQYFGPGTRLLVL.

This clone came up a few times. The chain employs TRBV6-1 and TRBJ1-1; 8 bases align to TRBD1. CDR1 and CDR2 (germline): MNHNS, SASEGT. V lost 6 bases and J lost 7; bases outside the gene matches: 10. The CDR3 runs to 14 residues. The DNA of the CDR3 is TGTGCCAGCAGAATTCGTACAGGGGGTAGTGAAGCTTTCTTT. This sequence encodes CASRIRTGGSEAFF.

This rearrangement joins TRBV5-1 to TRBJ1-4, with D possibly being TRBD1 (6 bases). This CDR3 is 14 amino acids long. V dropped 4 bases and J dropped 3 bases, with 10 bases sitting between them. From germline, CDR1 is SGHRS and CDR2 YFSETQ. This CDR3 is CASSVGGSNEKLFF. The CDR3 DNA reads as TGCGCCAGCAGCGTAGGGGGATCTAATGAAAAACTGTTTTTT.

The genes are TRBV28 and TRBJ2-6; 7 nucleotides line up with TRBD1. With 5 bases clipped from V and 3 bases from J, the junction kept 4 bases outside the gene matches. Per germline, CDR1 MDHEN and CDR2 SYDVKM. The CDR3 contains 15 residues. DNA for the CDR3: TGTGCCAGCAGTCGACAGGGTAATGGGGCCAACGTCCTGACTTTC. This encodes CASSRQGNGANVLTF.

V usage is TRBV7-2 and J usage is TRBJ2-2; 8 nucleotides agree with TRBD1. The CDR3 is 16 amino acids. Per the germline V gene, CDR1 is SGHTA and CDR2 is FQGNSA. Germline trimming cut 4 bases from V and 4 bases from J; bases unmatched to any gene: 8. The CDR3 loop is CASSYSQGAGTGELFF. CDR3 DNA: TGTGCCAGCAGCTACTCTCAGGGGGCGGGCACCGGGGAGCTGTTTTTT.

The gene calls are TRBV6-5 and TRBJ1-1; maybe TRBD1 (6 bases). The germline V gene encodes CDR1 MNHEY and CDR2 SVGAGI. The CDR3 has 14 amino acids. Trimming took 6 bases from V and 1 from J, leaving 12 bases between them. CDR3 protein: CASSAQGSNTEAFF. In nucleotides, the CDR3 is TGTGCCAGCAGCGCGCAGGGGTCGAACACTGAAGCTTTCTTT.

The chain has TRBV6-1 and TRBJ2-7; the match to TRBD1 covers 7 bases. V was clipped by 8 bases and J by 5 bases; unmatched bases: 9. Germline V gene lookup returns CDR1 MNHNS and CDR2 SASEGT. The CDR3 spans 13 residues. CDR3 bases: TGTGCCAGCCAAATGACAGGGTCCCACGAGCAGTACTTC. This gives the protein CASQMTGSHEQYF.

The V call is TRBV5-6, the J call TRBJ2-2; 7 bases line up with TRBD1. From germline, CDR1 is SGHDT and CDR2 YYEEEE. The CDR3 is 13 residues long. The J segment lost 7 bases and the V segment lost 4 bases, leaving 4 bases of the junction unmatched. CDR3 residues: CASSPTGHGELFF. The CDR3 nucleotides read TGTGCCAGCAGCCCGACAGGGCACGGGGAGCTGTTTTTT.

This clone was observed a few times. The chain couples TRBV27 to TRBJ2-7; 11 bases match TRBD1. Looked up from germline, CDR1 is MNHEY and CDR2 is SMNVEV (reference sequence). The CDR3 has 13 amino acids. J gave up 5 bases and V 6 bases, and 3 bases lay outside the gene matches. CDR3 amino acids: CASRRTGGDEQYF. DNA of the CDR3: TGTGCCAGCAGAAGGACAGGGGGCGACGAGCAGTACTTC.

This clone appeared a few times. The chain is built from TRBV4-1 and TRBJ2-3; 10 bases fit TRBD2. The germline V gene encodes CDR1 MGHRA and CDR2 YSYEKL. J was trimmed by 7 bases and V by 0 bases; bases with no gene match: 10. CDR3 length: 17 amino acids. This CDR3 reads CASSQEVPAGGVNTQYF. The CDR3 nucleotides read TGCGCCAGCAGCCAAGAAGTTCCAGCGGGGGGGGTAAATACGCAGTATTTT.

The rearrangement links TRBV30 to TRBJ1-1, with D perhaps matching TRBD1 (5 bases). V was shortened by 0 bases and J by 3 bases, with 11 bases between the two germline ends. The CDR3 is 14 residues long. CDR1 is GTSNPN, CDR2 SVGIG, per germline (reference sequence). The CDR3 protein is CAWSVGTGDTEAFF. The DNA for the CDR3 is TGTGCCTGGAGTGTAGGAACAGGCGACACTGAAGCTTTCTTT.

The genes are TRBV9 and TRBJ2-7; 10 nucleotides match TRBD2. The CDR3 covers 15 residues. V shed 0 bases and J 3 bases; nucleotides not matched to a gene: 3. The germline V gene encodes CDR1 SGDLS and CDR2 YYNGEE. The CDR3 sequence is CASSVASGGHYEQYF. The CDR3 region has the DNA TGTGCCAGCAGCGTAGCTAGCGGGGGACACTACGAGCAGTACTTC.

V usage is TRBV28 and J usage is TRBJ2-1, with D possibly matching TRBD1 (6 bases). Per the germline V gene, CDR1 is MDHEN and CDR2 is SYDVKM. This CDR3 comprises 11 residues. V was trimmed by 5 bases and J by 13 bases, leaving 12 bases between them. CDR3: CASSDNRDQFF. The CDR3 DNA sequence: TGTGCCAGCAGTGATAACAGGGACCAGTTCTTC.

V and J are TRBV4-1 and TRBJ1-1; D is uncertain. Germline-derived CDR1 and CDR2 are MGHRA and YSYEKL. The CDR3 loop spans 16 amino acids. The ends were cut back, 2 bases at V and 4 bases at J, with 17 bases in the middle. The CDR3 DNA is TGCGCCAGCAGCCAAACCCCCAACGACGGAGCCACTGAAGCTTTCTTT. Encoded protein: CASSQTPNDGATEAFF.

In this sample, this clone turned up once. The rearrangement joins TRBV19 to TRBJ1-5, with a weak D call TRBD1 (6 bases). CDR3 length equals 13 residues. Per the germline V gene, CDR1 is LNHDA and CDR2 is SQIVND (reference sequence). The CDR3 region has the DNA TGTGCTACCGCGGACAGAACCGATCAGCCCCAGCATTTT. This codes for CATADRTDQPQHF. Complete variable domain (other parts from reference TRBV19 and TRBJ1-5): DGGITQSPKYLFRKEGQNVTLSCEQNLNHDAMYWYRQDPGQGLRLIYYSQIVNDFQKGDIAEGYSVSREKKESFPLTVTSAQKNPTAFYLCATADRTDQPQHFGDGTRLSIL.

This rearrangement joins TRBV10-2 to TRBJ2-7, with 7 positions matching TRBD1. From germline, CDR1 is WSHSY and CDR2 SAAADI. The V gene end was trimmed by 2 bases and the J gene end by 6 bases; junction bases not matched to a gene: 7. The length of the CDR3 is 14 residues. Written as DNA, the CDR3 is TGCGCCAGCAGTGAGGGACAGGTTGAAGGCGAGCAGTACTTC. Its protein product is CASSEGQVEGEQYF.

The chain combines TRBV7-2 with TRBJ2-3; possibly TRBD1 for D (5 bases). V dropped 3 bases and J dropped 5 bases, with 18 bases sitting between them. The germline gives CDR1 SGHTA, CDR2 FQGNSA. This CDR3 region has 16 residues. The CDR3 nucleotides read TGTGCCAGCAGCTTCGTCAGGGCTAGTAACGGAGATACGCAGTATTTT. Amino acids: CASSFVRASNGDTQYF.

This chain connects TRBV30 to TRBJ2-3; the D gene is possibly TRBD1 (5 bases). Germline V gene lookup returns CDR1 GTSNPN and CDR2 SVGIG (reference sequence). This CDR3 is 13 amino acids long. Trimming removed 0 bases from V and 6 bases from J, with 10 bases in between. CDR3 protein: CAWSVRGSDTQYF. The CDR3 DNA is TGTGCCTGGAGTGTAAGGGGTTCGGATACGCAGTATTTT.

This chain connects TRBV6-5 to TRBJ1-2; unclear D gene. The CDR3 loop spans 13 amino acids. Germline lookup yields CDR1 MNHEY and CDR2 SVGAGI. Deletions cut 6 bases from V and 3 bases from J, with 11 bases between. The CDR3 sequence: CASRDSGDYGYTF. DNA for the CDR3: TGTGCCAGCAGGGATTCAGGTGACTATGGCTACACCTTC.

The J gene is TRBJ2-5, the V gene TRBV6-1; 9 bases agree with TRBD1. Unmatched junction bases numbered 20, after V lost 4 bases and J lost 5 bases. The CDR3 covers 19 residues. CDR1 and CDR2 from the germline V gene are MNHNS and SASEGT. Here the CDR3 DNA reads TGTGCCAGCAGTGGCGAACGATTCCTCATGGGACAGGGCGGGGAGACCCAGTACTTC. Residues: CASSGERFLMGQGGETQYF.

The J gene is TRBJ1-5, the V gene TRBV5-6; D is possibly TRBD1 (6 bases). In germline, CDR1 is SGHDT, CDR2 YYEEEE. Deletions cut 4 bases from V and 9 bases from J, with 20 bases between. The CDR3 extends over 15 amino acids. The CDR3 spells CASSRWGTQGGPQHF. For the CDR3, the DNA is TGTGCCAGCAGCCGATGGGGGACCCAAGGGGGGCCCCAGCATTTT.

This clone was recorded only once. The chain has TRBV10-2 and TRBJ2-2; 8 bases line up with TRBD2. From germline, CDR1 is WSHSY and CDR2 SAAADI. J gave up 2 bases and V 7 bases, and 6 bases lay outside the gene matches. The CDR3 runs 15 residues. For the CDR3, the DNA is TGCGCCAGCATCGGACTAGCCCTAAACACCGGGGAGCTGTTTTTT. Encoded protein: CASIGLALNTGELFF.

J is TRBJ1-3 and V is TRBV6-1, with no clear D. Germline CDR1 is MNHNS and CDR2 is SASEGT. The CDR3 consists of 12 residues. The ends were cut back, 7 bases at V and 4 bases at J, with 8 bases in the middle. The CDR3 spells CASTLQGNTIYF. The CDR3, as DNA: TGTGCCAGCACCTTACAGGGAAACACCATATATTTT.

The chain couples TRBV4-2 to TRBJ2-7; 9 bases agree with TRBD1. The J segment lost 4 bases and the V segment lost 0 bases, leaving 13 bases of the junction unmatched. From germline, CDR1 is LGHNA and CDR2 YNFKEQ. The CDR3 runs to 18 residues. CDR3 sequence reads: CASSQETSSLGQGYEQYF. CDR3 coding DNA: TGTGCCAGCAGCCAAGAAACCTCCTCACTTGGACAGGGGTACGAGCAGTACTTC.

In this sample, this clone turned up once. The chain is built from TRBV7-3 and TRBJ2-1; 10 bases align to TRBD2. The ends lost 5 bases at V and 8 bases at J; junction bases unmatched: 6. Germline CDR1 and CDR2: SGHTA and FQGTGA. The CDR3 loop spans 14 amino acids. The CDR3: CASSPASGGYEQFF. The CDR3 region has the DNA TGTGCCAGCAGCCCAGCTAGCGGGGGCTATGAGCAGTTCTTC.

The J gene is TRBJ1-2, the V gene TRBV4-1, with a possible D match to TRBD1 (5 bases). V was clipped by 4 bases and J by 0 bases, with 18 bases between them. This CDR3 spans 17 amino acids. In germline, CDR1 is MGHRA, CDR2 YSYEKL. CDR3 residues: CASSRLLLPGTNYGYTF. CDR3 bases: TGCGCCAGCAGCCGGCTACTCTTGCCAGGGACTAACTATGGCTACACCTTC.

The V gene is TRBV10-3, the J gene TRBJ1-4; D is perhaps TRBD1 (5 bases). CDR3 size: 16 residues. CDR1 and CDR2 (germline): ENHRY, SYGVKD. V shed 3 bases and J shed 0 bases, with 11 bases lying between them. This CDR3 reads CAISDYGAATNEKLFF. CDR3 in DNA: TGTGCCATCAGTGATTATGGGGCCGCAACTAATGAAAAACTGTTTTTT.

The genes are TRBV6-1 and TRBJ2-1; 11 nucleotides line up with TRBD2. The V segment lost 4 bases and the J segment 6 bases; nucleotides outside the gene matches: 5. The V gene's germline CDR1 is MNHNS and CDR2 SASEGT. The CDR3 is 15 amino acids. CDR3 nucleotides: TGTGCCAGCAGTGTTCTAGCGGGGGGTTTCAATGAGCAGTTCTTC. Protein: CASSVLAGGFNEQFF.

V gene TRBV29-1 combines with J gene TRBJ2-4; a possible D gene is TRBD1 (6 bases). V lost 3 bases and J lost 6, with 9 bases in between. The CDR3 covers 12 residues. CDR1 and CDR2 (germline): SQVTM, ANQGSEA. The CDR3 protein is CSVDLQGNIQYF. CDR3 in DNA: TGCAGCGTTGATTTACAGGGAAACATTCAGTACTTC.

V and J are TRBV9 and TRBJ2-5; tentative D call: TRBD2 (7 bases). The germline V gene has CDR1 SGDLS and CDR2 YYNGEE. Trimming took off 1 base at V and 7 bases at J, with 14 bases between the two ends. The CDR3 covers 14 residues. CDR3 sequence: CASSVTDAGATQYF. DNA for the CDR3: TGTGCCAGCAGCGTAACAGACGCGGGGGCGACCCAGTACTTC.